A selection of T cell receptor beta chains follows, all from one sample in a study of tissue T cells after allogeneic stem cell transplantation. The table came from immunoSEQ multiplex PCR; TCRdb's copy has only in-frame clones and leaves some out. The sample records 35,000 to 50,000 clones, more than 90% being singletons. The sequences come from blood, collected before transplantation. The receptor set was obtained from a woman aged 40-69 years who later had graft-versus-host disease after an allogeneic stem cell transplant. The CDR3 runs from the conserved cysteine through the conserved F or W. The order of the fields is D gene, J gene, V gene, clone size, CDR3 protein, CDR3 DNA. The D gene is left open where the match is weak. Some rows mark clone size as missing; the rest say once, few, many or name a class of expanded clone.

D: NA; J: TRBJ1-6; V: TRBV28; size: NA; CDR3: CASSPGGRRRDSPLHF; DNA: TGTGCCAGCAGTCCGGGGGGGAGACGGAGGGATTCACCCCTCCACTTT
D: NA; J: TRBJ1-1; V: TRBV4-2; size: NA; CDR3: CASSQGANTEAFF; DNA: TGTGCCAGCAGCCAGGGGGCGAACACTGAAGCTTTCTTT
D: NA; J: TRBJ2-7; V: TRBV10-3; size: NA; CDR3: CAISGVRGDEEQYF; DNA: TGTGCCATCAGTGGTGTCAGGGGGGACGAGGAGCAGTACTTC
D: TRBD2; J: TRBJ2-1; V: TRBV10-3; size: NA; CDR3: CAISEPGLARREQFF; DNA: TGTGCCATCAGTGAGCCGGGACTAGCGAGGAGGGAGCAGTTCTTC
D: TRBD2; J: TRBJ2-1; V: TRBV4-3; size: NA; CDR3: CASSFRTSGTRNEQFF; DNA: TGCGCCAGCAGCTTCCGGACTAGCGGGACCCGCAATGAGCAGTTCTTC
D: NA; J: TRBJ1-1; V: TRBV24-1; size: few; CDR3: CATSDGFNTEAFF; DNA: TGTGCCACCAGTGATGGGTTCAACACTGAAGCTTTCTTT
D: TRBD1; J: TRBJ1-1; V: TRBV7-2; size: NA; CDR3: CASSFGTANTEAFF; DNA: TGTGCCAGCAGCTTTGGGACAGCGAACACTGAAGCTTTCTTT
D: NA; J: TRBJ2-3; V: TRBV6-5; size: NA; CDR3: CASSLRTLADTQYF; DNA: TGTGCCAGCAGTCTCAGGACATTGGCGGATACGCAGTATTTT
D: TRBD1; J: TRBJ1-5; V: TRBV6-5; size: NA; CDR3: CASRNRGGGGQPQHF; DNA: TGTGCCAGCAGAAACAGGGGCGGGGGGGGTCAGCCCCAGCATTTT
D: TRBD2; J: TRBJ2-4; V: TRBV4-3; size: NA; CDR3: CASSGLAKNIQYF; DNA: TGCGCCTCTAGCGGTTTAGCCAAAAACATTCAGTACTTC
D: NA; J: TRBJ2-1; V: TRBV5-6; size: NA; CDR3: CASSLMASLLNEQFF; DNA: TGTGCCAGCAGCTTGATGGCTAGTCTCCTCAATGAGCAGTTCTTC
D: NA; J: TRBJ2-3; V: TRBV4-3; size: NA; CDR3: CASSQSGYSTDTQYF; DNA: TGCGCCAGCAGCCAAAGCGGCTATAGCACAGATACGCAGTATTTT
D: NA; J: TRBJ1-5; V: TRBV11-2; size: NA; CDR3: CASSLSGNGGNQPQHF; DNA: TGTGCCAGCAGCTTATCCGGTAACGGCGGCAATCAGCCCCAGCATTTT
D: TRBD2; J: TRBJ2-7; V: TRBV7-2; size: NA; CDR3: CASSFGLAQNYEQYF; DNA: TGTGCCAGCAGCTTCGGACTAGCTCAGAACTACGAGCAGTACTTC
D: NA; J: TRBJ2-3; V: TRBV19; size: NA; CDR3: CASSPRPVGTDTQYF; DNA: TGTGCCAGTAGTCCACGGCCAGTAGGGACAGATACGCAGTATTTT
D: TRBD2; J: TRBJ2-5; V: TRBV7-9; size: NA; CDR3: CASSLEASGRARETQYF; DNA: TGTGCCAGCAGCTTAGAGGCTAGCGGGAGGGCGCGGGAGACCCAGTACTTC
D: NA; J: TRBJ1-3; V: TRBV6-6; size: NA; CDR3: CASSRTTARSGNTIYF; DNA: TGTGCCAGCAGTCGAACGACAGCGCGCTCTGGAAACACCATATATTTT
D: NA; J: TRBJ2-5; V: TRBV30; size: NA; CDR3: CAWDIGVYQETQYF; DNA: TGTGCCTGGGATATTGGGGTGTACCAAGAGACCCAGTACTTC
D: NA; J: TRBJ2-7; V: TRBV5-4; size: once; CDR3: CASSSDGGQYF; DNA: TGTGCCAGCAGCTCGGACGGTGGGCAGTACTTC
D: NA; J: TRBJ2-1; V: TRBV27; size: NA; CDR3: CASSFGVTYNEQFF; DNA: TGTGCCAGCAGTTTTGGAGTGACCTACAATGAGCAGTTCTTC
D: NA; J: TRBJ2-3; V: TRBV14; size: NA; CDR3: CASSQGGRDTQYF; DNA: TGTGCCAGCAGCCAAGGGGGGCGAGATACGCAGTATTTT
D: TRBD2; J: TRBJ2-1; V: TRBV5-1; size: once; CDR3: CASSLLGGSSGDEQFF; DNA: TGCGCCAGCAGCCTACTGGGCGGGAGTTCGGGTGATGAGCAGTTCTTC
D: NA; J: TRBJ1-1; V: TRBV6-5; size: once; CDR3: CASSYSTRQNTEAFF; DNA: TGTGCCAGCAGTTACTCGACCCGACAGAACACTGAAGCTTTCTTT
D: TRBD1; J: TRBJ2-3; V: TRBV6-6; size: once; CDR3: CASSPGTGEDTQYF; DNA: TGTGCCAGCAGCCCCGGGACAGGGGAGGATACGCAGTATTTT
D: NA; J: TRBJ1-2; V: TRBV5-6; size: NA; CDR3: CASSLRGSGPYGYTF; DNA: TGTGCCAGCAGCTTGCGGGGGAGCGGACCCTATGGCTACACCTTC
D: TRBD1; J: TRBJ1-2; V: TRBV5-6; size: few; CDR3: CASSRQGLGYGYTF; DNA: TGTGCCAGCAGCCGACAGGGGCTTGGCTATGGCTACACCTTC
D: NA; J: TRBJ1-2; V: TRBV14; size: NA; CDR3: CASSRQGILDGYTF; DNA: TGTGCCAGCAGCCGCCAGGGGATCTTAGATGGCTACACCTTC
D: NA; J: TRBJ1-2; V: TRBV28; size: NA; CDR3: CASHRGGATYGYTF; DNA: TGTGCCAGCCATCGAGGGGGGGCGACTTATGGCTACACCTTC
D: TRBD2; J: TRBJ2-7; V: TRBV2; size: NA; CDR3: CASSELDWTSGWYEQYF; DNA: TGTGCCAGCAGTGAATTAGACTGGACTAGCGGATGGTACGAGCAGTACTTC
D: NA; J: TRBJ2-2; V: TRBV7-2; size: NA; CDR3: CASSSPTGNTGELFF; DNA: TGTGCCAGCAGCTCCCCGACCGGGAACACCGGGGAGCTGTTTTTT
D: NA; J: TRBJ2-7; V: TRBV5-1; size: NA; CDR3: CASSPRTETYEQYF; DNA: TGCGCCAGCAGCCCCCGGACTGAAACCTACGAGCAGTACTTC
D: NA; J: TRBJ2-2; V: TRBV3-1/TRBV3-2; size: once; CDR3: CASSWTLNTGELFF; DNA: TGTGCCAGCAGCTGGACACTTAACACCGGGGAGCTGTTTTTT
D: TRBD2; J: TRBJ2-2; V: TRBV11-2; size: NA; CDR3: CASSTGLAGGIGELFF; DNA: TGTGCCAGCAGCACGGGACTAGCGGGAGGTATCGGGGAGCTGTTTTTT
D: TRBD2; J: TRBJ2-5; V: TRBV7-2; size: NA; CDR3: CASSGTSQETQYF; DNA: TGTGCCAGCAGCGGGACTAGCCAAGAGACCCAGTACTTC
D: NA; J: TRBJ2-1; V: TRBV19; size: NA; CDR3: CASSKTSNEQFF; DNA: TGTGCCAGTAGCAAGACTAGCAATGAGCAGTTCTTC
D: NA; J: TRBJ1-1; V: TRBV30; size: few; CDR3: CAWSLFLGTEAFF; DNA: TGTGCCTGGAGCTTGTTCTTGGGGACTGAAGCTTTCTTT
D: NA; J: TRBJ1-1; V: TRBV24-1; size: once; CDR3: CATSEPGRNTEAFF; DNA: TGTGCCACCAGTGAACCAGGACGGAACACTGAAGCTTTCTTT
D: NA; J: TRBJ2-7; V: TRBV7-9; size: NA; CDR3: CASSSRDTPYEQYF; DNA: TGTGCCAGCAGCTCCCGGGACACTCCATACGAGCAGTACTTC
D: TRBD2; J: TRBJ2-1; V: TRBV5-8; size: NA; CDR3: CASSPGWSSGIGEQFF; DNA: TGTGCCAGCAGCCCCGGGTGGTCTAGCGGGATTGGTGAGCAGTTCTTC
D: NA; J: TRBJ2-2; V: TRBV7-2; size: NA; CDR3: CASSLGRTGELFF; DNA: TGTGCCAGCAGCTTAGGGAGGACCGGGGAGCTGTTTTTT
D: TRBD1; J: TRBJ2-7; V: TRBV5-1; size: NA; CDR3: CASSLGPGTGYEQYF; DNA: TGCGCCAGCAGCTTGGGCCCCGGGACAGGGTACGAGCAGTACTTC
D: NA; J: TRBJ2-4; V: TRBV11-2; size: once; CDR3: CASSFQGPEKNIQYF; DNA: TGTGCCAGCAGCTTTCAGGGTCCAGAAAAAAACATTCAGTACTTC
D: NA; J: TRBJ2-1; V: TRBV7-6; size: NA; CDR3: CASSLAAFAVHNEQFF; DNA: TGTGCCAGCAGCTTAGCGGCTTTCGCGGTTCACAATGAGCAGTTCTTC
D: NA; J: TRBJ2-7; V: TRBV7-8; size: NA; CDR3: CASSLSLRGRYEQYF; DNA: TGTGCCAGCAGCTTATCCCTGAGAGGGAGATACGAGCAGTACTTC
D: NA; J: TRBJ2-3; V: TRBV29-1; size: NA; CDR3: CSAFASADTQYF; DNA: TGCAGCGCCTTTGCGTCGGCGGATACGCAGTATTTT
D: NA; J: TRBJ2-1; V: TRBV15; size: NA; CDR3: CATSRDPGLGNEQFF; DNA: TGTGCCACCAGCAGAGATCCAGGTTTGGGTAATGAGCAGTTCTTC
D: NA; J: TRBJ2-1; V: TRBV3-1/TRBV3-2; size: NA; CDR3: CASSQVQGGGEQFF; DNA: TGTGCCAGCAGCCAAGTTCAGGGAGGGGGTGAGCAGTTCTTC
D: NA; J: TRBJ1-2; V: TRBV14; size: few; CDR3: CASSQGTETYGYTF; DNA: TGTGCCAGCAGCCAAGGGACAGAAACCTATGGCTACACCTTC
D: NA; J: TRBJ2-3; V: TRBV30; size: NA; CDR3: CAWGLYSAATDTQYF; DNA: TGTGCCTGGGGGTTATACAGCGCGGCAACAGATACGCAGTATTTT